This is a list of T cell receptor beta chains from one sample in a study of T cell responses to AZD1222 COVID-19 vaccine. This table comes from immunoSEQ multiplex PCR, and its TCRdb copy is limited to in-frame clones, with some not included. The sample lists fewer than 200,000 clones; roughly 91% were seen once. The specimen comprised peripheral blood, sampled 28 days after the second AZD1222 dose. These receptors were collected from an adult who received the AZD1222 COVID-19 vaccine. Each CDR3 is given with its conserved first and last residue. The order of the fields is V gene, clone size, J gene, D gene, CDR3 protein, CDR3 DNA. D genes are given only for firm matches. Part of the rows lack a size; the others show once, few, many or a class for expanded clones.

>TRBV19|.|TRBJ1-6|TRBD1
CASSRSGTASSPLHF
TGTGCCAGTAGTAGGTCCGGGACAGCGAGCTCACCCCTCCACTTT
>TRBV28|.|TRBJ1-2|TRBD1
CATTTQGARNGYTF
TGTGCCACCACTACACAGGGGGCAAGGAATGGCTACACCTTC
>TRBV3-1/TRBV3-2|.|TRBJ2-3|TRBD2
CASSQLAGVPDTQYF
TGTGCCAGCAGCCAACTAGCGGGAGTTCCGGATACGCAGTATTTT
>TRBV7-2|once|TRBJ2-1|TRBD1
CASSLNSQGYNEQFF
TGTGCCAGCAGCTTAAATTCACAGGGGTACAATGAGCAGTTCTTC
>TRBV11-2|.|TRBJ2-7|TRBD2
CASSLDFGGATEQYF
TGTGCCAGCAGCTTAGATTTCGGGGGGGCCACGGAGCAGTACTTC
>TRBV6-2/TRBV6-3|.|TRBJ2-3|.
CASSSSLPSTDTQYF
TGTGCCAGCAGTTCTTCCCTCCCGAGCACAGATACGCAGTATTTT
>TRBV27|once|TRBJ1-1|.
CASSLQEYTEAFF
TGTGCCAGCAGTTTGCAGGAATACACTGAAGCTTTCTTT
>TRBV28|.|TRBJ1-2|.
CASSTRGPYGYTF
TGTGCCAGCAGTACCAGGGGCCCCTATGGCTACACCTTC
>TRBV24-1|.|TRBJ1-4|TRBD1
CATSGTTGGDEKLFF
TGTGCCACCAGTGGTACGACAGGGGGCGATGAAAAACTGTTTTTT
>TRBV4-2|.|TRBJ1-2|.
CASSQDPVIYGYTF
TGTGCCAGCAGCCAAGATCCGGTAATCTATGGCTACACCTTC
>TRBV28|.|TRBJ2-3|.
CASRPTSTSSDTQYF
TGTGCCAGCAGACCCACTAGTACGAGTTCAGATACGCAGTATTTT
>TRBV28|.|TRBJ1-1|.
CASSLRATEAFF
TGTGCCAGCAGTCTGCGTGCCACTGAAGCTTTCTTT
>TRBV5-4|.|TRBJ1-1|.
CASSLEVGWTEAFF
TGTGCCAGCAGCTTGGAGGTGGGGTGGACTGAAGCTTTCTTT
>TRBV19|.|TRBJ2-5|TRBD1
CASSMRQGILETQYF
TGTGCCAGTAGTATGAGACAGGGGATATTGGAGACCCAGTACTTC
>TRBV27|.|TRBJ2-6|.
CASSSWEASGANVLTF
TGTGCCAGCAGTTCTTGGGAAGCCTCTGGGGCCAACGTCCTGACTTTC
>TRBV3-1/TRBV3-2|.|TRBJ2-4|.
CASSQAETVAKNIQYF
TGTGCCAGCAGCCAAGCTGAGACGGTAGCCAAAAACATTCAGTACTTC
>TRBV7-9|.|TRBJ2-3|.
CASSPGARGTDTQYF
TGTGCCAGCAGCCCGGGGGCGAGGGGCACAGATACGCAGTATTTT
>TRBV4-2|.|TRBJ2-7|TRBD2
CASSQPPGLAGGAEQYF
TGTGCCAGCAGCCAACCGCCCGGGCTAGCGGGGGGTGCCGAGCAGTACTTC
>TRBV7-9|.|TRBJ1-5|TRBD1
CASSLGQGRGDQPQHF
TGTGCCAGCAGCTTAGGACAGGGGAGGGGAGATCAGCCCCAGCATTTT
>TRBV6-2/TRBV6-3|.|TRBJ1-5|.
CASSYRGRYSNQPQHF
TGTGCCAGCAGTTACAGAGGCAGATATAGCAATCAGCCCCAGCATTTT
>TRBV9|.|TRBJ1-4|.
CASSSRWGDEKLFF
TGTGCCAGCAGCTCTCGGTGGGGTGATGAAAAACTGTTTTTT
>TRBV7-9|.|TRBJ2-1|TRBD1
CASSLGQGVYNEQFF
TGTGCCAGCAGCTTGGGACAGGGGGTCTACAATGAGCAGTTCTTC
>TRBV9|.|TRBJ2-7|TRBD2
CASSPRTSGTSEQYF
TGTGCCAGCAGCCCCCGGACTAGCGGGACGTCGGAGCAGTACTTC
>TRBV2|.|TRBJ1-6|.
CASSEAQGVSNSPLHF
TGTGCCAGCAGTGAAGCGCAAGGGGTCAGTAATTCACCCCTCCACTTT
>TRBV25-1|.|TRBJ2-1|.
CASSEEGNEQFF
TGTGCCAGCAGTGAAGAGGGCAATGAGCAGTTCTTC
>TRBV18|.|TRBJ2-5|.
CASSPLQGRETQYF
TGTGCCAGCTCACCACTCCAGGGGAGAGAGACCCAGTACTTC
>TRBV4-2|.|TRBJ2-1|TRBD2
CASSQDGGLAPEEQFF
TGTGCCAGCAGCCAAGATGGGGGACTAGCCCCTGAAGAGCAGTTCTTC
>TRBV29-1|.|TRBJ2-7|TRBD1
CSVRNPGQGTYEQYF
TGCAGCGTTCGCAACCCGGGACAGGGAACCTACGAGCAGTACTTC
>TRBV19|.|TRBJ2-7|TRBD1
CAARDRGDYEQYF
TGTGCAGCCCGGGACAGGGGAGACTACGAGCAGTACTTC
>TRBV6-6|.|TRBJ2-1|TRBD2
CASSAGGWPRTSFGANEQFF
TGTGCCAGCAGCGCCGGGGGGTGGCCTCGAACTAGCTTCGGGGCCAATGAGCAGTTCTTC
>TRBV11-3|.|TRBJ2-3|.
CASSSTGSSTDTQYF
TGTGCCAGCAGCTCTACAGGATCTAGCACAGATACGCAGTATTTT
>TRBV7-9|.|TRBJ2-2|TRBD1
CASSSSRGSDRNTGELFF
TGTGCCAGCAGCTCCAGCAGGGGGTCGGACAGGAACACCGGGGAGCTGTTTTTT
>TRBV6-5|.|TRBJ2-7|TRBD2
CASSYSSVAGAYEQYF
TGTGCCAGCAGTTACTCTTCGGTAGCGGGGGCCTACGAGCAGTACTTC
>TRBV6-4|.|TRBJ2-7|TRBD2
CASSAGTSGRAYEQYF
TGTGCCAGCAGTGCCGGGACTAGCGGGAGGGCCTACGAGCAGTACTTC
>TRBV3-1/TRBV3-2|.|TRBJ2-3|.
CASSQGAGRDTQYF
TGTGCCAGCAGCCAAGGGGCAGGGAGAGATACGCAGTATTTT
>TRBV29-1|.|TRBJ2-7|.
CSVSSRGENEQYF
TGCAGCGTTTCCTCCAGGGGTGAAAACGAGCAGTACTTC
>TRBV6-5|.|TRBJ2-1|.
CASSYHNEQFF
TGTGCCAGCAGTTACCACAATGAGCAGTTCTTC
>TRBV7-3|.|TRBJ1-1|.
CASSLQGRNTEAFF
TGTGCCAGCAGCTTACAGGGAAGAAACACTGAAGCTTTCTTT
>TRBV6-5|.|TRBJ2-7|.
CASRTPGEQYF
TGTGCCAGCAGAACACCTGGCGAGCAGTACTTC
>TRBV28|.|TRBJ1-3|.
CASSLRGTGNTIYF
TGTGCCAGCAGCCTACGGGGTACTGGAAACACCATATATTTT
>TRBV9|few|TRBJ2-1|TRBD2
CASSVSGTSREQFF
TGTGCCAGCAGCGTCAGCGGGACTTCGCGGGAGCAGTTCTTC
>TRBV5-6|once|TRBJ2-5|TRBD1
CASSLVQGAQETQYF
TGTGCCAGCAGCTTGGTACAGGGGGCCCAAGAGACCCAGTACTTC
>TRBV27|.|TRBJ2-1|TRBD2
CACQEAGAPRGEQFF
TGTGCCTGCCAGGAGGCGGGAGCCCCCCGAGGGGAGCAGTTCTTC
>TRBV14|.|TRBJ2-7|TRBD2
CASSQGPGLADKGDNSYEQYF
TGTGCCAGCAGCCAAGGTCCGGGACTAGCGGATAAAGGGGACAACTCCTACGAGCAGTACTTC
>TRBV7-8|.|TRBJ2-7|.
CASSQTDYEQYF
TGTGCCAGCAGCCAGACAGACTACGAGCAGTACTTC
>TRBV11-2|.|TRBJ2-7|.
CASSLWRGSYEQYF
TGTGCCAGCAGCTTGTGGCGGGGATCCTACGAGCAGTACTTC
>TRBV6-4|.|TRBJ2-2|TRBD2
CASGRDDTGELFF
TGTGCCAGCGGGAGGGACGACACCGGGGAGCTGTTTTTT